Presented here are 5 T cell receptor beta chains from one specimen sequenced in a study of T cells after yellow fever vaccination. MiXCR was run by TCRdb on the 5' RACE reads, yielding one entry per CDR3 protein. The table includes roughly 28,000 distinct CDR3 sequences, over 3.5% detected once. This material consisted of PBMCs, either bulk or a sorted T-cell subset (CD4+, CD8+, memory, or dextramer-sorted; not recorded which), taken on the day of the yellow fever booster vaccination. The receptors were sampled from a man aged 18 to 29 who received the YFV17D yellow fever vaccine.

At least ten counts were recorded for this clonotype. CDR3 in DNA: TGTGCCAGCGGACCGCAGGGACTAGGGCTTCTTGAGCAGTTCTTC. It codes for CASGPQGLGLLEQFF. The chain has TRBV18 and TRBJ2-1; the match to TRBD2 covers 8 bases. The CDR3 spans 15 residues. CDR1 and CDR2 (germline): KGHSH, LQKENI. Trimming took 8 bases from V and 9 from J; bases not matched to a gene: 15.

This clonotype was detected ten times or more. The chain is built from TRBV10-3 and TRBJ1-4; possibly TRBD1 for D (6 bases). V gave up 7 bases and J gave up 1 base, with 7 bases separating them. Germline V gene lookup returns CDR1 ENHRY and CDR2 SYGVKD. This CDR3 spans 13 amino acids. CDR3 nucleotide sequence: TGTGCCATCACACAGGGAACTAATGAAAAACTGTTTTTT. Amino acid sequence: CAITQGTNEKLFF.

Comment on this clonotype: Given a much more abundant clone one base away, this may be a read error. The chain joins TRBV7-2 to TRBJ2-5; TRBD2 is a possible D gene (5 bases). The CDR3 sequence is 16 residues long. Germline V gene lookup returns CDR1 SGHTA and CDR2 FQGNSA. The CDR3 DNA sequence: TGTGACAGCAGCTCAGCGTGGAGGTCGTACCAAGAGACCCAGTACTTC. Protein: CDSSSAWRSYQETQYF.

This clonotype showed up many times. V usage is TRBV27 and J usage is TRBJ1-6; 8 bases map to TRBD1. Looked up from germline, CDR1 is MNHEY and CDR2 is SMNVEV (reference sequence). CDR3 length: 14 amino acids. V gave up 6 bases and J gave up 9 bases; unmatched junction bases: 7. CDR3 residues: CASRSGGGGSPLHF. The CDR3 region has the DNA TGTGCCAGCAGATCAGGGGGCGGGGGTTCACCCCTCCACTTT.

The chain joins TRBV9 to TRBJ2-3, with TRBD2 matching 10 bases. V lost 0 bases, J lost 4 bases, and 8 bases stayed unmatched. This CDR3 region has 17 residues. Germline CDR1 SGDLS, CDR2 YYNGEE. This CDR3 is CASSVAPSGGGADTQYF. The CDR3 DNA is TGTGCCAGCAGCGTAGCTCCCAGCGGGGGGGGGGCAGATACGCAGTATTTT.